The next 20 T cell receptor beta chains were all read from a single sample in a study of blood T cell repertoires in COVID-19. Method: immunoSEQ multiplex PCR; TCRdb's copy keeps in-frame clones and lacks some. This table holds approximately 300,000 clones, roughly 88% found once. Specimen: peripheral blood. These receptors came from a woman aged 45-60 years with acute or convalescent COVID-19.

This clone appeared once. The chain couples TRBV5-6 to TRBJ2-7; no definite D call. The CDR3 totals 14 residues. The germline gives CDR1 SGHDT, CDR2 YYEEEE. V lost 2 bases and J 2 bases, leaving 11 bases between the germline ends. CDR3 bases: TGTGCCAGCAGCTTCTACCCTTATACCTACGAGCAGTACTTC. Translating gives CASSFYPYTYEQYF.

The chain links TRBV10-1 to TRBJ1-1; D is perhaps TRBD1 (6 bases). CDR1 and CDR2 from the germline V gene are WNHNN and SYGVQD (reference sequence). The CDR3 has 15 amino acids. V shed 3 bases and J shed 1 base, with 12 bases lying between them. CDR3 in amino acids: CASSDADRRNTEAFF. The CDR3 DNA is TGCGCCAGCAGTGACGCCGACAGGAGGAACACTGAAGCTTTCTTT.

DNA of the CDR3: TGTGCCAGTAGTATTAGGGGTGGGGAGCTGTTTTTT. Amino acid sequence: CASSIRGGELFF. This chain connects TRBV19 to TRBJ2-2, with D maybe TRBD1 (5 bases). The germline V and J ends were trimmed by 3 bases and 8 bases, with 7 bases remaining between them. This CDR3 is built from 12 residues. CDR1 is LNHDA, CDR2 SQIVND, per germline (reference sequence).

The CDR3 here is CASSPALYSYGYTF. Written as DNA, the CDR3 is TGTGCCAGCAGCCCCGCCCTTTACAGCTATGGCTACACCTTC. The chain uses TRBV6-5 and TRBJ1-2; no clear D gene. Germline V gene lookup returns CDR1 MNHEY and CDR2 SVGAGI. The V and J ends lost 6 bases and 4 bases respectively, with 15 bases between them. The CDR3 sequence is 14 residues long.

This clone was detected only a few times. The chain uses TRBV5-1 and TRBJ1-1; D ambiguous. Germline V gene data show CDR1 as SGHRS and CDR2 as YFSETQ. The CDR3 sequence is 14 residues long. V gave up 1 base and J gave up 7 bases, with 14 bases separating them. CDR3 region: CASSLTTAGIEAFF. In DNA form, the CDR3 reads TGCGCCAGCAGCTTGACCACGGCAGGAATTGAAGCTTTCTTT.

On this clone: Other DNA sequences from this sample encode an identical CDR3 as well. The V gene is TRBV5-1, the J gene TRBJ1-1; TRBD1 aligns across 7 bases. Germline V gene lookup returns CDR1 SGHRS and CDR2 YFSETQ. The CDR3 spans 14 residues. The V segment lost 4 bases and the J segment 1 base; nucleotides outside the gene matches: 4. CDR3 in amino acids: CASSPQGQNTEAFF. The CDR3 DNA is TGCGCCAGCAGCCCACAGGGGCAGAACACTGAAGCTTTCTTT.

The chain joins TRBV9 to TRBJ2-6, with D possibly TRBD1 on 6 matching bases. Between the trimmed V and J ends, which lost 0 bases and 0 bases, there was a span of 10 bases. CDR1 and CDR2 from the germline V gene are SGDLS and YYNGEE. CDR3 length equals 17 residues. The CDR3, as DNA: TGTGCCAGCAGCGTAGCCAGGGGCTACTCTGGGGCCAACGTCCTGACTTTC. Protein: CASSVARGYSGANVLTF.

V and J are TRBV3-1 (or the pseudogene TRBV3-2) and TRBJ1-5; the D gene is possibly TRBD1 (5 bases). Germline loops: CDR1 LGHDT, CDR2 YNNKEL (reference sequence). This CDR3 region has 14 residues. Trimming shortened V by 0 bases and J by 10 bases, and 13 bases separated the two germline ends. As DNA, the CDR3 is TGTGCCAGCAGCCAAGAGACAGTGGGCATCCCCCAGCATTTT. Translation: CASSQETVGIPQHF.

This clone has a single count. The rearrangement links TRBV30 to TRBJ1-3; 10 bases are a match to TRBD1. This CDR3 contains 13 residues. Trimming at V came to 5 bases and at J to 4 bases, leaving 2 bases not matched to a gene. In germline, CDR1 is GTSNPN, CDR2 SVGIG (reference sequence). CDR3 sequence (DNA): TGTGCCTGGGGGACAGGGGCAGGAAACACCATATATTTT. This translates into CAWGTGAGNTIYF. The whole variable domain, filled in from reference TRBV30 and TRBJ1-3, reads SQTIHQWPATLVQPVGSPLSLECTVEGTSNPNLYWYRQAAGRGLQLLFYSVGIGQISSEVPQNLSASRPQDRQFILSSKKLLLSDSGFYLCAWGTGAGNTIYFGEGSWLTVV.

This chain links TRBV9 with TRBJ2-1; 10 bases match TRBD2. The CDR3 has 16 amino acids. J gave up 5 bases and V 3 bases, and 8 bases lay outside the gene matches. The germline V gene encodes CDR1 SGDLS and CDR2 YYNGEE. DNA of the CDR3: TGTGCCAGCAGCGCCGACCTAGCGGGAGTTGACAATGAGCAGTTCTTC. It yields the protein CASSADLAGVDNEQFF.

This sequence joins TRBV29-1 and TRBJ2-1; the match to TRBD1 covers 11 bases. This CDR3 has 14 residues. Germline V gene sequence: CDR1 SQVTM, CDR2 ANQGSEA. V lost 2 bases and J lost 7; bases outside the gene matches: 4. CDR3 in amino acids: CSVERGTGGNEQFF. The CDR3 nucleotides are TGCAGCGTTGAACGCGGGACAGGGGGAAATGAGCAGTTCTTC.

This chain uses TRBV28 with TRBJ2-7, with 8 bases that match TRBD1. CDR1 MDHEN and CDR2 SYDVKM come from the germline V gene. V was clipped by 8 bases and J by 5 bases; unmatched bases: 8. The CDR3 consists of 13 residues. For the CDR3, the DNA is TGTGCCAGCTCTGACAGGGGATTCCACGAGCAGTACTTC. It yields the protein CASSDRGFHEQYF.

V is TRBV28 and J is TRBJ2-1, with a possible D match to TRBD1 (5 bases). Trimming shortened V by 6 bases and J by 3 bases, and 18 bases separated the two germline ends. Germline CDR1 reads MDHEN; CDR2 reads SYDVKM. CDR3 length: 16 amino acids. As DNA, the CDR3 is TGTGCCAGCAGCCATATTACAGGAGCCCTCTACAATGAGCAGTTCTTC. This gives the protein CASSHITGALYNEQFF.

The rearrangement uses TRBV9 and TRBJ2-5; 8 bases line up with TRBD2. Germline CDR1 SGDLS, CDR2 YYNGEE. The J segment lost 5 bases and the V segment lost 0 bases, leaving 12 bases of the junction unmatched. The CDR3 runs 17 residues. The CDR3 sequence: CASSVAPTSGGRETQYF. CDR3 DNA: TGTGCCAGCAGCGTAGCCCCTACTAGCGGCGGGAGGGAGACCCAGTACTTC.

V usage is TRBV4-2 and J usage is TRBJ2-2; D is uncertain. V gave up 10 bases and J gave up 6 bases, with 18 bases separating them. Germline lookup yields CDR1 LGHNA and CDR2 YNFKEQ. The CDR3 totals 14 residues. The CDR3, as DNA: TGTGCCACCGGCGGTAGGCTGCTCGCCGGGGAGCTGTTTTTT. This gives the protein CATGGRLLAGELFF.

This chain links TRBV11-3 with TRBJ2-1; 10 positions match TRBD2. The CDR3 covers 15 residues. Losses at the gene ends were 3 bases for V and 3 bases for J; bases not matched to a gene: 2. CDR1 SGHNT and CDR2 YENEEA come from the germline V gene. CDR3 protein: CASSFLAGDYNEQFF. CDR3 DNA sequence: TGTGCCAGCAGCTTTCTAGCGGGGGACTACAATGAGCAGTTCTTC.

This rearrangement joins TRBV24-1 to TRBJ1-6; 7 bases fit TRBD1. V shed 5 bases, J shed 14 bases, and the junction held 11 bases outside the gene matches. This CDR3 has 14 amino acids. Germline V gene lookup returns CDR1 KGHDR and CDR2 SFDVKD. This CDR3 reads CATSVETGDRALHF. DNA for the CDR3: TGTGCCACCAGTGTTGAAACAGGGGATCGAGCCCTCCACTTT.

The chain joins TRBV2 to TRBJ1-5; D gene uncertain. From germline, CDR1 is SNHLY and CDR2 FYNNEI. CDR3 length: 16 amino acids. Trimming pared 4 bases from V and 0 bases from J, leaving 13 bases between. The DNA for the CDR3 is TGTGCCAGCAGTGCTTCAGTCGATATTAGCAATCAGCCCCAGCATTTT. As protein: CASSASVDISNQPQHF.

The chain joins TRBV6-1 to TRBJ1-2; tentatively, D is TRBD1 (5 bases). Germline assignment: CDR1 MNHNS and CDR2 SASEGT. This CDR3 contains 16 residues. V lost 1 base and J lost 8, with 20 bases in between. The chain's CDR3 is CASSEVDVRVWNGYTF. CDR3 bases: TGTGCCAGCAGTGAAGTGGATGTCAGGGTATGGAACGGCTACACCTTC.

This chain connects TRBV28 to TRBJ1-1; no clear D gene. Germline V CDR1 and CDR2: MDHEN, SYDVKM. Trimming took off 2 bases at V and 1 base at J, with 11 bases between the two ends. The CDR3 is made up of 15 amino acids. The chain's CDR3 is CASSLENPRNTEAFF. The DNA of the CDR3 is TGTGCCAGCAGTTTAGAGAACCCACGGAACACTGAAGCTTTCTTT. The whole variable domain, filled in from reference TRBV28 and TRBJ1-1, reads DVKVTQSSRYLVKRTGEKVFLECVQDMDHENMFWYRQDPGLGLRLIYFSYDVKMKEKGDIPEGYSVSREKKERFSLILESASTNQTSMYLCASSLENPRNTEAFFGQGTRLTVV.